Sequencing of this TCR beta chain was carried out in a study of T cells in Graves' hyperthyroidism and ophthalmopathy. This clonotype was recorded a few times. Its target is not known. Points from the study as a whole: A model using 13 V-J features told ophthalmopathy apart from stable hyperthyroidism.

The CDR3 has 15 residues. CDR1 and CDR2 from the germline V gene are MDHEN and SYDVKM. The trim removed 2 bases at V and 6 bases at J, leaving 3 bases unmatched. Each person with ophthalmopathy scored at least 3 on the Clinical Activity Score, reached NOSPECS grade 4 or higher, and had been ill under 3 months. The authors took PBMCs from 9.5 to 10 ml fresh peripheral blood. Amplified regions were TCR beta CDR3 sequences from RNA transcripts. TCR CDR3 regions were first amplified by RT-PCR with HTBI primers. TCRdb itself ran the multiplex PCR reads through MiXCR, one entry per CDR3 protein. The profile shows about 500,000 distinct CDR3 sequences, roughly a sixth of them singletons.

This TCR came from a woman under 30 with Graves' ophthalmopathy. V is TRBV28 and J is TRBJ1-4; 10 nucleotides align to TRBD1. The sample consisted of blood. The CDR3 DNA sequence: TGTGCCAGCAGTTTAACCGGGACAGGGGATGAAAAACTGTTTTTT. It specifies CASSLTGTGDEKLFF. Complete variable domain (other parts from reference TRBV28 and TRBJ1-4): DVKVTQSSRYLVKRTGEKVFLECVQDMDHENMFWYRQDPGLGLRLIYFSYDVKMKEKGDIPEGYSVSREKKERFSLILESASTNQTSMYLCASSLTGTGDEKLFFGSGTQLSVL.